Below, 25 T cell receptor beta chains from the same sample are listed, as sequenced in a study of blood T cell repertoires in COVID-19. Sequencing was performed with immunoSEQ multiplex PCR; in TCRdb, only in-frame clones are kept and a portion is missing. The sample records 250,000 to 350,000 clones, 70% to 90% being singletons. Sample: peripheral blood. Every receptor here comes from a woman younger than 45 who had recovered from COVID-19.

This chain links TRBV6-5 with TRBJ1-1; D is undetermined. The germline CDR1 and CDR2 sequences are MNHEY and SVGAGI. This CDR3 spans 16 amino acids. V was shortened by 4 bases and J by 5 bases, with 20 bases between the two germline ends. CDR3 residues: CASSFLYTADKTEAFF. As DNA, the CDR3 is TGTGCCAGCAGTTTCCTTTACACGGCAGACAAGACTGAAGCTTTCTTT.

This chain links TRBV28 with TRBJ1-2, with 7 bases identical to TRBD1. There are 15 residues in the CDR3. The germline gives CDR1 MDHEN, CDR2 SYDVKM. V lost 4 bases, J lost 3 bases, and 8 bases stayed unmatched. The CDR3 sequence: CASSSWDRGDYGYTF. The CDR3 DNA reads TGTGCCAGCAGTTCATGGGACAGAGGGGACTATGGCTACACCTTC.

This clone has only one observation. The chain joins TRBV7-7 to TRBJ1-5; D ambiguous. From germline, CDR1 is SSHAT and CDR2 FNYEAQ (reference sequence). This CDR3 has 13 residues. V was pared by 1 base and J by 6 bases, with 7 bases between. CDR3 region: CASSLGAGQPQHF. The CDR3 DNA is TGTGCCAGCAGCTTAGGGGCGGGTCAGCCCCAGCATTTT.

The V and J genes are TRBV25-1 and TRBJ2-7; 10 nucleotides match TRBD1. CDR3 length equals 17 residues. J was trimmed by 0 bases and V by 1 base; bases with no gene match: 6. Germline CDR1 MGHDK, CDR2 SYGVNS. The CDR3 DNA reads TGTGCCAGCAGTGAATTTTCTTGGACAGGGGGCTCCTACGAGCAGTACTTC. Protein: CASSEFSWTGGSYEQYF.

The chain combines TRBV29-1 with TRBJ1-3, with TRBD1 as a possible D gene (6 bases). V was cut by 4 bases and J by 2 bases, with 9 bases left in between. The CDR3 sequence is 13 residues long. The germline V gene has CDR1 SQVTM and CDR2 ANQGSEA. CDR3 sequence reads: CSVVKGAGNTIYF. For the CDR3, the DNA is TGCAGCGTTGTAAAGGGGGCTGGAAACACCATATATTTT.

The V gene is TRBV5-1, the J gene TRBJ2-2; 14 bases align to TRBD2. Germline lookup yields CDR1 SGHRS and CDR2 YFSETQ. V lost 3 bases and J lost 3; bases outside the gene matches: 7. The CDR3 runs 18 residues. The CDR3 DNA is TGCGCCAGCAGCTCAGGACTAGCGGGGGGAAGATACACCGGGGAGCTGTTTTTT. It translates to CASSSGLAGGRYTGELFF.

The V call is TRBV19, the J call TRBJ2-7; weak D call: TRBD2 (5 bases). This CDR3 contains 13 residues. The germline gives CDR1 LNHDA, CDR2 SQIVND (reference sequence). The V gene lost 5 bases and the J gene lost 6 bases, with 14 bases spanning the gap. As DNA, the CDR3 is TGTGCCAGTAGTCCGGGGTTCCTTAGCGAGCAGTACTTC. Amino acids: CASSPGFLSEQYF.

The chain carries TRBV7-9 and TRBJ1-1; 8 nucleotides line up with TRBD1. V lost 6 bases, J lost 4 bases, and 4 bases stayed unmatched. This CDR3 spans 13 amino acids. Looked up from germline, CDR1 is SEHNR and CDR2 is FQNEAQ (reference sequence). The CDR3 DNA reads TGTGCCAGCAGACCAGGGGGCGTCACTGAAGCTTTCTTT. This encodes CASRPGGVTEAFF.

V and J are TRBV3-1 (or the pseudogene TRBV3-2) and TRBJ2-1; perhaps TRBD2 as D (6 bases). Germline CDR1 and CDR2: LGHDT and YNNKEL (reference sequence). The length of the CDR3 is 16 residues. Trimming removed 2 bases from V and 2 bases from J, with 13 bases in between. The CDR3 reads CASSQRRGAPYNEQFF. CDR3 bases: TGTGCCAGCAGCCAAAGGCGGGGCGCCCCCTACAATGAGCAGTTCTTC.

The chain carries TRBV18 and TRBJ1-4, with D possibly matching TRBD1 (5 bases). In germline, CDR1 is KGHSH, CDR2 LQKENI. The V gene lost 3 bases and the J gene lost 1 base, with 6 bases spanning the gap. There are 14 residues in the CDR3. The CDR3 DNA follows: TGTGCCAGCTCACCCAGGGTAACTAATGAAAAACTGTTTTTT. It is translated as CASSPRVTNEKLFF.

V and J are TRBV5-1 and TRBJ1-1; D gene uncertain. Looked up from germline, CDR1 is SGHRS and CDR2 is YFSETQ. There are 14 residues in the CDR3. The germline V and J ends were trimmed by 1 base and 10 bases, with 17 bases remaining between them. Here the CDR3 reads CASSLYPEGLLAFF. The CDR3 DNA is TGCGCCAGCAGCTTGTATCCGGAGGGCTTGTTAGCTTTCTTT.

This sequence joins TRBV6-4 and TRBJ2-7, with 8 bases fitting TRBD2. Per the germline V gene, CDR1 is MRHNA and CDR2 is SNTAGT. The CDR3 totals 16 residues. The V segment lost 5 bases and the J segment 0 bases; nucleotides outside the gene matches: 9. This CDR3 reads CASSPGLAGSSYEQYF. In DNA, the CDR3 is TGTGCCAGCAGTCCTGGTCTAGCGGGCAGCTCCTACGAGCAGTACTTC.

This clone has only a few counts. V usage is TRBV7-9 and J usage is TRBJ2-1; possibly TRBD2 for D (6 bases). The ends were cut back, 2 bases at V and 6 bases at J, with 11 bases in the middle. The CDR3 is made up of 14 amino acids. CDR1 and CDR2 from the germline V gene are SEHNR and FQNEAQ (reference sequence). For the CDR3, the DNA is TGTGCCAGCAGCTTACTCGCGGGGCTCAATGAGCAGTTCTTC. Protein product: CASSLLAGLNEQFF.

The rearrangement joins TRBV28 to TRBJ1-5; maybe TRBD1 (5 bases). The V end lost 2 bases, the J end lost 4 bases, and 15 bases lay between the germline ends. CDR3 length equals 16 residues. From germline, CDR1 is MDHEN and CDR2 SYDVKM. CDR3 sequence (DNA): TGTGCCAGCAGTTTAACACCTTGGCAGGGAAATCAGCCCCAGCATTTT. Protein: CASSLTPWQGNQPQHF.

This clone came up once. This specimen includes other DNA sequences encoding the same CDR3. The CDR3 coding sequence is TGTGCCAGCTCACCCGGTTCTAACTATGGCTACACCTTC. Translation gives CASSPGSNYGYTF. V usage is TRBV18 and J usage is TRBJ1-2, with D hard to call. In germline, CDR1 is KGHSH, CDR2 LQKENI. With 3 bases removed from V and 0 bases from J, the gap between germline ends came to 5 bases. The CDR3 is made up of 13 amino acids.

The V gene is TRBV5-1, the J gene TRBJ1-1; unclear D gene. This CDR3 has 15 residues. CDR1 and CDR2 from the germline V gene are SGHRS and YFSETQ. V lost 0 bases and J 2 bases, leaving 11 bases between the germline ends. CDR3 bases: TGCGCCAGCAGCTTGGTTCAGCGCCTCAACACTGAAGCTTTCTTT. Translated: CASSLVQRLNTEAFF.

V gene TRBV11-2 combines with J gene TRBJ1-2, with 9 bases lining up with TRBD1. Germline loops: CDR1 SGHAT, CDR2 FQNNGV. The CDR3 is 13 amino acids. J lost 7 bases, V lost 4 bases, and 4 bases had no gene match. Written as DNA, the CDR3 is TGTGCCAGCAGCTCCGGGACAGGGCCTGGCTACACCTTC. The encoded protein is CASSSGTGPGYTF.

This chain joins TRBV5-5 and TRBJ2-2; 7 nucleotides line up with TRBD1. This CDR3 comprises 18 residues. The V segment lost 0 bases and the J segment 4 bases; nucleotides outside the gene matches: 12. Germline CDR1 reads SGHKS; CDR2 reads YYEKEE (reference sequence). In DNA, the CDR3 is TGTGCCAGCAGCTTGGTATATGGTCAGGGGGTTCTCACCGGGGAGCTGTTTTTT. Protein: CASSLVYGQGVLTGELFF.

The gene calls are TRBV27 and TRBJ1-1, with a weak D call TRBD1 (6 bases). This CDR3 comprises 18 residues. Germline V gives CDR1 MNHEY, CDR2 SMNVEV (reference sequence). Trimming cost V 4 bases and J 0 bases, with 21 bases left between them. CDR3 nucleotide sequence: TGTGCCAGCAGTTCACCCAAGCGGGGGGGGCGCTTGAACACTGAAGCTTTCTTT. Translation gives CASSSPKRGGRLNTEAFF.

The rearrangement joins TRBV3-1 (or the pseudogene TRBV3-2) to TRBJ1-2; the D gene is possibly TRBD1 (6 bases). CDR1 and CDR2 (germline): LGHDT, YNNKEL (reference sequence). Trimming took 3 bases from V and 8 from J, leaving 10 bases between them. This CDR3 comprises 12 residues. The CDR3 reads CASSQGARGYTF. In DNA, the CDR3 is TGTGCCAGCAGCCAGGGGGCGCGGGGCTACACCTTC.

The CDR3, as DNA: TGTGCCAGTAGTACCCTAGGGAACACTGAAGCTTTCTTT. As protein: CASSTLGNTEAFF. The V and J genes are TRBV19 and TRBJ1-1; D uncertain. V was cut by 4 bases and J by 1 base, with 7 bases left in between. Germline loops: CDR1 LNHDA, CDR2 SQIVND (reference sequence). CDR3 size: 13 residues. The whole variable domain, filled in from reference TRBV19 and TRBJ1-1, reads DGGITQSPKYLFRKEGQNVTLSCEQNLNHDAMYWYRQDPGQGLRLIYYSQIVNDFQKGDIAEGYSVSREKKESFPLTVTSAQKNPTAFYLCASSTLGNTEAFFGQGTRLTVV.

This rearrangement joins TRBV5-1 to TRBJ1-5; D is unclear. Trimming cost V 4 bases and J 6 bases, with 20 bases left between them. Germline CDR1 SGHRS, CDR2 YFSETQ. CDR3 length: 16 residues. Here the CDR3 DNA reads TGCGCCAGCAGCCCGGGAACTGAGGTGGCAGGTCAGCCCCAGCATTTT. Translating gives CASSPGTEVAGQPQHF.

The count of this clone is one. The DNA for the CDR3 is TGTGCCAGTAGTACCCAGGGGAACTATGGCTACACCTTC. This sequence encodes CASSTQGNYGYTF. The rearrangement joins TRBV19 to TRBJ1-2; weak D call: TRBD1 (6 bases). CDR3 length: 13 residues. V was cut by 4 bases and J by 2 bases, with 8 bases left in between. The germline CDR1 and CDR2 sequences are LNHDA and SQIVND (reference sequence).

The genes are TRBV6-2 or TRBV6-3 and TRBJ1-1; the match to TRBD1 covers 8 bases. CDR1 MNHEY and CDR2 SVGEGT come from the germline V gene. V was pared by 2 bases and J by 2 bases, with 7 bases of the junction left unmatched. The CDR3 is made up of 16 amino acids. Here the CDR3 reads CASSYAGTGRNTEAFF. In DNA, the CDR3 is TGTGCCAGCAGTTACGCCGGGACAGGAAGAAACACTGAAGCTTTCTTT.

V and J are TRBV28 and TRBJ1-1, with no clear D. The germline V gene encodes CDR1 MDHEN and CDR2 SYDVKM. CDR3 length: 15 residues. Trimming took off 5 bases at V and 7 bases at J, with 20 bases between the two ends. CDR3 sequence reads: CASSRGGFGEIEAFF. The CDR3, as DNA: TGTGCCAGCAGTCGAGGAGGCTTCGGAGAGATTGAAGCTTTCTTT.